The 25 T cell receptor beta chains reported below all come from one sample, sequenced in a study of blood T cell repertoires in COVID-19. The table came from immunoSEQ multiplex PCR; TCRdb's copy has only in-frame clones and leaves some out. The data show tens of thousands of clones, 85% to 90% seen once. The sequencing sample was made of peripheral blood. These receptors all stem from a man aged 60 to 69 with acute or convalescent COVID-19.

The chain carries TRBV11-2 and TRBJ2-1; tentatively, D is TRBD2 (5 bases). V dropped 5 bases and J dropped 8 bases, with 13 bases sitting between them. Germline V lookup: CDR1 SGHAT, CDR2 FQNNGV. The CDR3 has 13 amino acids. CDR3 in amino acids: CASSIRGLDEQFF. CDR3 DNA sequence: TGTGCCAGCAGCATACGAGGGTTGGATGAGCAGTTCTTC.

V gene TRBV11-2 combines with J gene TRBJ2-6; no clear D gene. Trimming took off 2 bases at V and 0 bases at J, with 11 bases between the two ends. CDR1 and CDR2 (germline): SGHAT, FQNNGV. The CDR3 extends over 17 amino acids. CDR3 protein: CASSLSVQASGANVLTF. CDR3 sequence (DNA): TGTGCCAGCAGCTTATCCGTCCAGGCCTCTGGGGCCAACGTCCTGACTTTC.

The V and J genes are TRBV3-1 (or the pseudogene TRBV3-2) and TRBJ1-2; the match to TRBD1 covers 8 bases. Germline V gives CDR1 LGHDT, CDR2 YNNKEL (reference sequence). CDR3 length: 14 amino acids. J was trimmed by 4 bases and V by 5 bases; bases with no gene match: 6. The CDR3 spells CASSYRDRGYGYTF. CDR3 bases: TGTGCCAGCAGCTATCGCGACAGGGGCTATGGCTACACCTTC.

The V and J genes are TRBV5-1 and TRBJ2-3; maybe TRBD1 (6 bases). From germline, CDR1 is SGHRS and CDR2 YFSETQ. V was shortened by 5 bases and J by 4 bases, with 20 bases between the two germline ends. The CDR3 covers 16 residues. The CDR3 DNA reads as TGCGCCAGCAGGACTACAGGGCTACGGTCGGCAGATACGCAGTATTTT. Its protein product is CASRTTGLRSADTQYF.

The chain carries TRBV10-3 and TRBJ1-5; weak D call: TRBD1 (5 bases). V shed 5 bases and J shed 3 bases, with 17 bases lying between them. CDR3 size: 16 residues. The germline CDR1 and CDR2 sequences are ENHRY and SYGVKD. The CDR3 DNA is TGTGCCATCAGTAGGGCTGGGGGGAGGGTCAATCAGCCCCAGCATTTT. This sequence encodes CAISRAGGRVNQPQHF.

The chain is built from TRBV10-2 and TRBJ2-4, with D uncertain. CDR3 length: 14 amino acids. Per germline, CDR1 WSHSY and CDR2 SAAADI. V dropped 2 bases and J dropped 7 bases, with 12 bases sitting between them. The CDR3: CASSESSRGNIQYF. Here the CDR3 DNA reads TGCGCCAGCAGTGAGAGCTCCCGAGGCAACATTCAGTACTTC.

The rearrangement uses TRBV6-1 and TRBJ2-1, with D possibly being TRBD2 (5 bases). Germline assignment: CDR1 MNHNS and CDR2 SASEGT. The CDR3 is made up of 15 amino acids. V dropped 0 bases and J dropped 8 bases, with 14 bases sitting between them. CDR3 protein: CASSEAPSTGDEQFF. The CDR3 DNA sequence: TGTGCCAGCAGTGAAGCGCCTAGCACTGGAGATGAGCAGTTCTTC.

The rearrangement uses TRBV3-1 (or the pseudogene TRBV3-2) and TRBJ1-2; D ambiguous. V lost 4 bases and J lost 6, with 12 bases in between. The V gene's germline CDR1 is LGHDT and CDR2 YNNKEL (reference sequence). This CDR3 contains 13 residues. Here the CDR3 DNA reads TGTGCCAGCAGCCGAGGAACTTCTAATGGCTACACCTTC. Its protein is CASSRGTSNGYTF.

V and J are TRBV2 and TRBJ1-5; D call uncertain. Germline CDR1 SNHLY, CDR2 FYNNEI. V lost 6 bases and J lost 0, with 12 bases in between. This CDR3 has 15 residues. Here the CDR3 reads CASRLTDNSNQPQHF. The CDR3 coding sequence is TGTGCCAGCAGATTGACTGATAATAGCAATCAGCCCCAGCATTTT.

This clone has more than one count but fewer than ten. The V call is TRBV12-5, the J call TRBJ2-1; D possibly corresponds to TRBD1 (5 bases). The CDR3 spans 15 residues. Trimming removed 1 base at V and 8 bases at J, with 15 bases between. Germline V CDR1 and CDR2: LGHNT, FRNRAP. This chain's CDR3 is CASGLGQSPLDEQFF. The CDR3 DNA is TGTGCTAGTGGTTTGGGACAGTCCCCTCTGGATGAGCAGTTCTTC.

Concerning this clone itself: This may be a read error, as it is one base from a much larger clone. This sample also contains other DNA sequences that code for the same CDR3. The chain joins TRBV7-9 to TRBJ1-1; 9 bases are a match to TRBD1. This CDR3 spans 13 amino acids. Trimming cost V 3 bases and J 6 bases; bases outside gene matches: 2. Looked up from germline, CDR1 is SEHNR and CDR2 is FQNEAQ (reference sequence). The CDR3 protein is CASSFDRGAEAFF. The CDR3 DNA reads as TGTGCCAGCAGCTTTGACAGGGGGGCTGAAGCTTTCTTT.

The chain uses TRBV12-5 and TRBJ1-5; TRBD1 is a possible D gene (6 bases). CDR1 and CDR2 (germline): LGHNT, FRNRAP. V was cut by 1 base and J by 6 bases, with 13 bases left in between. The CDR3 spans 15 residues. The CDR3, as DNA: TGTGCTAGTGGTTTGGAATTGGGGGCGGGTCAGCCCCAGCATTTT. Encoded protein: CASGLELGAGQPQHF.

The chain couples TRBV9 to TRBJ1-2; perhaps TRBD1 as D (5 bases). Trimming cost V 0 bases and J 8 bases, with 14 bases left between them. This CDR3 comprises 14 residues. Per the germline V gene, CDR1 is SGDLS and CDR2 is YYNGEE. CDR3 nucleotides: TGTGCCAGCAGCGTAGTGGAAAAGGAGGGGGGCTACACCTTC. It translates to CASSVVEKEGGYTF.

The V and J genes are TRBV27 and TRBJ1-4, with a weak D call TRBD1 (6 bases). V lost 6 bases to trimming and J lost 1 base, with 12 bases between them. The CDR3 has 15 residues. CDR1 and CDR2 from the germline V gene are MNHEY and SMNVEV (reference sequence). The CDR3 protein is CASSSLGGTNEKLFF. DNA for the CDR3: TGTGCCAGCAGCTCCTTAGGGGGAACTAATGAAAAACTGTTTTTT. The full variable domain, with the rest looked up from reference TRBV27 and TRBJ1-4, is EAQVTQNPRYLITVTGKKLTVTCSQNMNHEYMSWYRQDPGLGLRQIYYSMNVEVTDKGDVPEGYKVSRKEKRNFPLILESPSPNQTSLYFCASSSLGGTNEKLFFGSGTQLSVL.

The J gene is TRBJ2-3, the V gene TRBV12-1; TRBD2, as called in the table, went unchecked against the DNA. TRBV12-1 is a recognized pseudogene. The CDR3 totals 16 residues. This CDR3 reads CASSLELEISTDTQYF. The CDR3 DNA follows: TGTGCCAGCAGCTTAGAACTGGAGATAAGCACAGATACGCAGTATTTT.

The chain uses TRBV27 and TRBJ1-1, with 7 nucleotides matching TRBD1. The CDR3 contains 18 residues. CDR1 and CDR2 (germline): MNHEY, SMNVEV (reference sequence). Germline trimming cut 6 bases from V and 1 base from J; bases unmatched to any gene: 17. The CDR3 coding sequence is TGTGCCAGCAGCCAAGAGACTTTTACGGGACAGCCGAACACTGAAGCTTTCTTT. Translating it yields CASSQETFTGQPNTEAFF.

The J gene is TRBJ1-1, the V gene TRBV12-3 or TRBV12-4, with unresolved D. There are 13 residues in the CDR3. The germline V and J ends were trimmed by 4 bases and 9 bases, with 15 bases remaining between them. CDR3 bases: TGTGCCAGCAGTTCCCCTCCAAACAAGAAAGCTTTCTTT. Protein sequence: CASSSPPNKKAFF.

The rearrangement joins TRBV4-1 to TRBJ1-2; D remains ambiguous. Germline assignment: CDR1 MGHRA and CDR2 YSYEKL. Trimming pared 3 bases from V and 4 bases from J, leaving 15 bases between. CDR3 size: 15 residues. The DNA for the CDR3 is TGCGCCAGCAGCCACCCGGGGAGGATGGGCTATGGCTACACCTTC. Translated: CASSHPGRMGYGYTF.

This rearrangement joins TRBV5-4 to TRBJ2-1; 9 bases match TRBD1. Germline V gene lookup returns CDR1 SGHNT and CDR2 YYREEE (reference sequence). Trimming took 1 base from V and 4 from J; bases not matched to a gene: 3. CDR3 size: 15 residues. CDR3 protein: CASSLYGQGYNEQFF. CDR3 DNA sequence: TGTGCCAGCAGCTTGTATGGACAGGGGTACAATGAGCAGTTCTTC.

This chain connects TRBV12-3 or TRBV12-4 to TRBJ2-2; D not certain. The V end lost 8 bases, the J end lost 7 bases, and 8 bases lay between the germline ends. The CDR3 covers 11 residues. The CDR3 nucleotides are TGTGCCAGCGGATACAGCGGGGAGCTGTTTTTT. Protein: CASGYSGELFF.

The gene calls are TRBV24-1 and TRBJ1-5; TRBD1 agrees at 8 bases. Germline V gene lookup returns CDR1 KGHDR and CDR2 SFDVKD. The V gene end was trimmed by 9 bases and the J gene end by 0 bases; junction bases not matched to a gene: 15. The CDR3 consists of 18 residues. The CDR3 sequence is CATPPRAGGLDSNQPQHF. DNA of the CDR3: TGTGCCACCCCCCCCCGGGCAGGGGGCCTCGATAGCAATCAGCCCCAGCATTTT.

The V gene is TRBV19, the J gene TRBJ2-6, with D possibly being TRBD2 (7 bases). Germline CDR1 reads LNHDA; CDR2 reads SQIVND (reference sequence). This CDR3 is built from 16 residues. V was cut by 6 bases and J by 4 bases, with 16 bases left in between. The DNA for the CDR3 is TGTGCCAGTAGCTTTATGGGGGGGGCCGGGGCCAACGTCCTGACTTTC. Residues: CASSFMGGAGANVLTF.

The sample holds one count of this clone. In DNA, the CDR3 is TGTGCCAGCACCAACAGGAATTATAATTCACCCCTCCACTTT. The encoded protein is CASTNRNYNSPLHF. The chain is built from TRBV6-6 and TRBJ1-6; a weak D match, TRBD1 (5 bases). CDR3 length: 14 amino acids. The germline gives CDR1 MNHNY, CDR2 SVGAGI (reference sequence). The germline V and J ends were trimmed by 7 bases and 4 bases, with 11 bases remaining between them.

This sequence joins TRBV7-9 and TRBJ1-1; D ambiguous. The germline V and J ends were trimmed by 5 bases and 5 bases, with 18 bases remaining between them. The CDR3 spans 15 residues. Germline V gene lookup returns CDR1 SEHNR and CDR2 FQNEAQ (reference sequence). The CDR3 DNA sequence: TGTGCCAGCAGCCCAAGTCGCGGGGTAGGGACTGAAGCTTTCTTT. It translates to CASSPSRGVGTEAFF.

For the CDR3, the DNA is TGTGCCAGTAGTATTATCTCGCTCGGGTCCTACGAGCAGTACTTC. Translated: CASSIISLGSYEQYF. The gene calls are TRBV19 and TRBJ2-7, with unresolved D. The CDR3 extends over 15 amino acids. V lost 3 bases and J lost 1, with 13 bases in between. Germline loops: CDR1 LNHDA, CDR2 SQIVND (reference sequence).